These 19 T cell receptor beta chains were sequenced from one sample in a study of identical twins. TCRdb redid the calling of the 5' RACE reads with MiXCR, one entry per CDR3 protein. The sample holds a few hundred thousand distinct CDR3 sequences, approximately 5.9% seen once. The same data also went into a second study, on T cells expressing NK-cell markers.

The sample was CD8+ T cells sorted from blood. All receptors come from a woman aged 18-29 years in good health.

In its sample, this clonotype was seen a few times. The chain couples TRBV11-2 to TRBJ2-7; TRBD2 might be the D (7 bases). Per the germline V gene, CDR1 is SGHAT and CDR2 is FQNNGV. V lost 5 bases to trimming and J lost 4 bases, with 15 bases between them. The CDR3 runs to 14 residues. The CDR3 sequence is CASSTRGGGYEQYF. The CDR3 DNA sequence: TGTGCCAGCAGCACCCGAGGGGGGGGTTACGAGCAGTACTTC.

In this sample, this clonotype turned up many times. The V call is TRBV2, the J call TRBJ2-5; no clear D. V was pared by 7 bases and J by 7 bases, with 13 bases between. The germline CDR1 and CDR2 sequences are SNHLY and FYNNEI. The CDR3 consists of 12 residues. CDR3 residues: CASNGVDRTQYF. DNA of the CDR3: TGTGCCAGCAATGGGGTGGATCGGACCCAGTACTTC. Complete variable domain (other parts from reference TRBV2 and TRBJ2-5): EPEVTQTPSHQVTQMGQEVILRCVPISNHLYFYWYRQILGQKVEFLVSFYNNEISEKSEIFDDQFSVERPDGSNFTLKIRSTKLEDSAMYFCASNGVDRTQYFGPGTRLLVL.

The chain couples TRBV7-9 to TRBJ1-2, with TRBD1 as a possible D gene (6 bases). V was shortened by 5 bases and J by 6 bases, with 19 bases between the two germline ends. The CDR3 contains 15 residues. Germline V CDR1 and CDR2: SEHNR, FQNEAQ (reference sequence). The CDR3 region has the DNA TGTGCCAGCAGCCCACCAGGGGATAGGGAAAATGGCTACACCTTC. Its protein product is CASSPPGDRENGYTF.

This clonotype came up many times. The chain uses TRBV3-1 and TRBJ1-1, with D maybe TRBD1 (5 bases). Germline V gene sequence: CDR1 LGHDT, CDR2 YNNKEL (reference sequence). Trimming stripped 0 bases from V and 4 bases from J, with 15 bases between. This CDR3 region has 16 residues. The CDR3 protein is CASSQDLRGGSTEAFF. As DNA, the CDR3 is TGTGCCAGCAGCCAAGATCTGAGGGGAGGAAGCACTGAAGCTTTCTTT.

This clonotype was picked up many times. Written as DNA, the CDR3 is TGTGCCAGCAGCCCGGACACGGTAGAGAGCCAAGAGACCCAGTACTTC. Encoded protein: CASSPDTVESQETQYF. This chain links TRBV7-9 with TRBJ2-5; D possibly corresponds to TRBD1 (5 bases). Trimming took off 5 bases at V and 1 base at J, with 17 bases between the two ends. This CDR3 region has 16 residues. Germline-derived CDR1 and CDR2 are SEHNR and FQNEAQ (reference sequence).

This clonotype was recorded a few times. This chain joins TRBV7-6 and TRBJ2-6; D is undetermined. Germline loops: CDR1 SGHVS, CDR2 FNYEAQ. The CDR3 sequence is 16 residues long. The germline V and J ends were trimmed by 1 base and 0 bases, with 7 bases remaining between them. The CDR3 loop reads CASSLVGSSGANVLTF. The CDR3 region has the DNA TGTGCCAGCAGCTTAGTGGGCAGCTCTGGGGCCAACGTCCTGACTTTC.

The chain recombines TRBV13 with TRBJ2-7; no definite D call. Trimming stripped 5 bases from V and 0 bases from J, with 8 bases between. Germline V gene sequence: CDR1 PRHDT, CDR2 FYEKMQ (reference sequence). This CDR3 is 13 amino acids long. CDR3 region: CASSPHASYEQYF. CDR3 in DNA: TGTGCCAGCAGCCCCCATGCCTCCTACGAGCAGTACTTC.

This clonotype turned up a few times. This chain connects TRBV7-9 to TRBJ2-5; 7 bases map to TRBD1. The CDR3 contains 15 residues. Germline-derived CDR1 and CDR2 are SEHNR and FQNEAQ (reference sequence). J lost 7 bases, V lost 4 bases, and 12 bases had no gene match. The DNA of the CDR3 is TGTGCCAGCAGCTCAACAGGGACAGCGATTAGGACCCAGTACTTC. Translation gives CASSSTGTAIRTQYF.

This clonotype was counted only a few times. This rearrangement joins TRBV20-1 to TRBJ2-1, with TRBD2 matching over 7 bases. Germline CDR1 and CDR2: DFQATT and SNEGSKA (reference sequence). J gave up 1 base and V 6 bases, and 12 bases lay outside the gene matches. The CDR3 is 16 amino acids. The CDR3 sequence: CSAKHLSGPSYNEQFF. For the CDR3, the DNA is TGCAGTGCCAAGCATCTTAGCGGGCCTTCCTACAATGAGCAGTTCTTC.

V is TRBV5-4 and J is TRBJ2-7; 14 positions agree with TRBD2. CDR1 is SGHNT and CDR2 is YYREEE in the germline V gene (reference sequence). Unmatched junction bases numbered 9, after V lost 3 bases and J lost 4 bases. The CDR3 sequence is 17 residues long. The CDR3 nucleotides are TGTGCCAGCAGCTACGGACTAGCGGGGGGCCTTCGATACGAGCAGTACTTC. This gives the protein CASSYGLAGGLRYEQYF.

The J gene is TRBJ1-2, the V gene TRBV20-1; 7 positions agree with TRBD1. V dropped 0 bases and J dropped 6; count of bases not matched to a gene: 10. Germline CDR1 DFQATT, CDR2 SNEGSKA (reference sequence). The CDR3 sequence is 15 residues long. The CDR3 sequence: CSARDQEGARNGYTF. The CDR3 DNA reads as TGCAGTGCTAGAGATCAGGAGGGGGCGCGTAATGGCTACACCTTC.

This clonotype appeared a few times. The V call is TRBV5-6, the J call TRBJ2-1, with D possibly matching TRBD2 (6 bases). The V end lost 3 bases, the J end lost 0 bases, and 10 bases lay between the germline ends. Germline V gene data show CDR1 as SGHDT and CDR2 as YYEEEE. The CDR3 is 15 amino acids. The CDR3 protein is CASSWGTDSYNEQFF. The CDR3 DNA reads as TGTGCCAGCAGCTGGGGGACTGACTCCTACAATGAGCAGTTCTTC. Using reference TRBV5-6 and TRBJ2-1 for the parts outside the CDR3, the full variable domain is DAGVTQSPTHLIKTRGQQVTLRCSPKSGHDTVSWYQQALGQGPQFIFQYYEEEERQRGNFPDRFSGHQFPNYSSELNVNALLLGDSALYLCASSWGTDSYNEQFFGPGTRLTVL.

There are many counts of this clonotype. The chain carries TRBV20-1 and TRBJ2-1, with D tentatively TRBD1 or TRBD2 (6 bases each). This CDR3 spans 11 amino acids. Germline V gene sequence: CDR1 DFQATT, CDR2 SNEGSKA (reference sequence). V gave up 8 bases and J gave up 10 bases, with 15 bases separating them. CDR3 protein: CSIRGPWEQFF. As DNA, the CDR3 is TGCAGTATCCGGGGGCCTTGGGAGCAGTTCTTC.

The chain has TRBV4-3 and TRBJ1-2; D is unclear. V dropped 3 bases and J dropped 3 bases, with 11 bases sitting between them. From germline, CDR1 is LGHNA and CDR2 YSLEER. The CDR3 totals 14 residues. The CDR3 nucleotides are TGCGCCAGCAGCCATGAACCCTTGGACTATGGCTACACCTTC. Translating it yields CASSHEPLDYGYTF.

In its sample, this clonotype was seen many times. V gene TRBV20-1 combines with J gene TRBJ2-1, with TRBD2 identical over 12 bases. Germline assignment: CDR1 DFQATT and CDR2 SNEGSKA (reference sequence). The CDR3 runs to 14 residues. The junction had 7 bases not matched to a gene; V was cut back by 4 bases and J by 9 bases. The CDR3 sequence is CSAILAGGLIEQFF. The CDR3 DNA sequence: TGCAGTGCTATCCTAGCGGGGGGGTTGATTGAGCAGTTCTTC.

The sample holds a few counts of this clonotype. This chain connects TRBV6-2 or TRBV6-3 to TRBJ1-5; D is uncertain. V lost 5 bases and J 0 bases, leaving 11 bases between the germline ends. Germline V gene data show CDR1 as MNHEY and CDR2 as SVGEGT. The CDR3 is 15 amino acids. CDR3 DNA: TGTGCCAGCAGTGCCACATCGTTTAGCAATCAGCCCCAGCATTTT. Its protein is CASSATSFSNQPQHF.

The chain combines TRBV13 with TRBJ2-7; the match to TRBD1 covers 8 bases. CDR1 and CDR2 (germline): PRHDT, FYEKMQ (reference sequence). V shed 4 bases and J 3 bases; nucleotides not matched to a gene: 5. The CDR3 runs to 14 residues. The CDR3 here is CASSSQGENYEQYF. CDR3 coding DNA: TGTGCCAGCAGCTCACAGGGGGAAAACTACGAGCAGTACTTC.

This clonotype was counted ten times or more. The chain carries TRBV20-1 and TRBJ2-7; the D gene is possibly TRBD1 (7 bases). The CDR3 is 14 amino acids. Germline values: CDR1 DFQATT, CDR2 SNEGSKA (reference sequence). The V end lost 0 bases, the J end lost 2 bases, and 11 bases lay between the germline ends. The CDR3 nucleotides are TGCAGTGCTAGAGACGGCAGGGGGGCCTACGAGCAGTACTTC. Amino acid sequence: CSARDGRGAYEQYF.

This clonotype was seen many times. This sequence joins TRBV9 and TRBJ2-3; D not certain. Trimming took 3 bases from V and 4 from J, leaving 6 bases between them. Germline lookup yields CDR1 SGDLS and CDR2 YYNGEE. CDR3 length: 12 residues. The CDR3 DNA sequence: TGTGCCAGCAGCGCGCACCCAGATACGCAGTATTTT. Amino acids: CASSAHPDTQYF.